This T cell receptor beta chain was obtained from a study of blood T cell repertoires in COVID-19. Study overall: T cells, B-cell-depleted T cells, or PBMCs supplied cDNA or gDNA.

In the original analysis: Using reference gene primer amplification, nucleated cell counts were estimated. The method was immunoSEQ multiplex PCR; TCRdb's version includes in-frame clones alone and lacks a portion of them. That table supplies the V and J calls and clone size; D and trimming were determined from the DNA. The sample has tens of thousands of clones; less than 90% are singletons. The CDR3 loop spans 13 amino acids. V was clipped by 6 bases and J by 3 bases; unmatched bases: 2. Germline V gene lookup returns CDR1 MDHEN and CDR2 SYDVKM. V is TRBV28 and J is TRBJ2-7, with 10 bases that match TRBD2. The clonotype was recovered from a woman in her sixties or seventies with active COVID-19. Sequences were obtained from peripheral blood. This CDR3 is CASRASGGYEQYF. DNA of the CDR3: TGTGCCAGCAGGGCTAGCGGGGGCTACGAGCAGTACTTC.